Here is one T cell receptor beta chain with its context. The data belong to a study of control samples from healthy donors and cancer patients. The assay was immunoSEQ multiplex PCR, and TCRdb's table has in-frame clones only and misses some. The sample carries around 70,000 clones, about 89% recorded once. The germline CDR1 and CDR2 sequences are MGHRA and YSYEKL. V dropped 4 bases and J dropped 4 bases, with 16 bases sitting between them. The CDR3 length is 15 residues. This TCR derives from a woman aged 45-59 years with colorectal cancer. The chain uses TRBV4-1 and TRBJ2-5, with D tentatively TRBD1 or TRBD2 (7 bases each). Material for sequencing was PBMCs. This chain's CDR3 is CASSPGGRGRETQYF. CDR3 nucleotide sequence: TGCGCCAGCAGCCCCGGGGGGAGGGGGCGAGAGACCCAGTACTTC.